This T cell receptor beta chain was recovered during a study of cytomegalovirus exposure and HLA in healthy donors. The wider study: A data release that came early held some 84 million unique TCRs from HLA-typed donors. Regarding the study as a whole: TCR beta sequences reportedly predicted most subjects' HLA-A and HLA-B alleles accurately. There was a cluster of highly shared sequence variants that was likely a sequencing artifact.

Only one count was recorded for this clone. Its target is unknown. Primers: 60 Vbeta forward and 13 Jbeta reverse. The method was immunoSEQ multiplex PCR; TCRdb's version includes in-frame clones alone and lacks a portion of them. The sample includes about 130,000 clones, approximately 82% of them seen just once. The CDR3 has 16 amino acids. V lost 6 bases, J lost 7 bases, and 17 bases stayed unmatched. The germline V gene encodes CDR1 MNHEY and CDR2 SMNVEV (reference sequence). The sample consisted of PBMCs. This chain joins TRBV27 and TRBJ1-1; 7 nucleotides align to TRBD1. This clonotype was sampled from a boy aged 2 to 10 in good health and CMV-seronegative. CDR3 nucleotides: TGTGCCAGCAGCCATGACAGGGACATAACTAAGCGTGAAGCTTTCTTT. Translating gives CASSHDRDITKREAFF.